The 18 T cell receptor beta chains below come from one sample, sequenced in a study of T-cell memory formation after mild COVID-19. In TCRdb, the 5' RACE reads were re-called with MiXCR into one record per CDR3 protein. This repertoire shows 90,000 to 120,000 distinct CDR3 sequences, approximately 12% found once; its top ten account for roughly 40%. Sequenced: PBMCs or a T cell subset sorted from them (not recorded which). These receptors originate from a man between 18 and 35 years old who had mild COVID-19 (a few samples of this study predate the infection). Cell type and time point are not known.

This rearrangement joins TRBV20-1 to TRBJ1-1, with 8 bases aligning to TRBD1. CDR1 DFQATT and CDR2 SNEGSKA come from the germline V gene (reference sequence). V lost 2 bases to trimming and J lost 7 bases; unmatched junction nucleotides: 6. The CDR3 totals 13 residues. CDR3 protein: CSARSPRGLEAFF. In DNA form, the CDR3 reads TGCAGTGCTAGAAGTCCCAGGGGGCTTGAAGCTTTCTTT.

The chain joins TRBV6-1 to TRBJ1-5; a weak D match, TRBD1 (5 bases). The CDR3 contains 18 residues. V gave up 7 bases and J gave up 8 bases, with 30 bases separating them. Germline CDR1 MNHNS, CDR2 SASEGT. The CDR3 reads CASTSPGGRTAFYKPQHF. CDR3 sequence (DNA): TGTGCCAGCACCTCGCCGGGGGGAAGGACGGCGTTTTATAAGCCCCAGCATTTT.

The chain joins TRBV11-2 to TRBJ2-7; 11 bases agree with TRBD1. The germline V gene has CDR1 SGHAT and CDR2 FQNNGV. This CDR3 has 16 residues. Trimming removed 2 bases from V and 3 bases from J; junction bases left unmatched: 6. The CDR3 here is CASSLLPGQGDYEQYF. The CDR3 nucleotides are TGTGCCAGCAGCTTATTGCCGGGACAGGGGGACTACGAGCAGTACTTC.

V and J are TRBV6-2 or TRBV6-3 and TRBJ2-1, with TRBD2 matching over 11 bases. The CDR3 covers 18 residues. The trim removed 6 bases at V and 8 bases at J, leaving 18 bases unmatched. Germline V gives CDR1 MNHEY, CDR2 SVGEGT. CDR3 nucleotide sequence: TGTGCCAGCAGCCCCGGGGTAGCGGGGGGGCTCCGCGCCCATGAGCAGTTCTTC. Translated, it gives CASSPGVAGGLRAHEQFF.

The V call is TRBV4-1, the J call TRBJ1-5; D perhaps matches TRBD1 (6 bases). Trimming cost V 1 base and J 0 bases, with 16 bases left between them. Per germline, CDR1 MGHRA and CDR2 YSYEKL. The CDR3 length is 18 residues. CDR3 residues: CASSQGGLGAHSNQPQHF. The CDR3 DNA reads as TGCGCCAGCAGCCAAGGTGGGTTGGGGGCTCATAGCAATCAGCCCCAGCATTTT.

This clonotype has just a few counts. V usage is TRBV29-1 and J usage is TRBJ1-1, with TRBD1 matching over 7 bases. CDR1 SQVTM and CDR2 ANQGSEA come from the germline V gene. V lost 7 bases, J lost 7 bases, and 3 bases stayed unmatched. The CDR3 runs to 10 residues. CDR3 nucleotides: TGCAGCGCCGGGGACAGTGAAGCTTTCTTT. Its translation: CSAGDSEAFF.

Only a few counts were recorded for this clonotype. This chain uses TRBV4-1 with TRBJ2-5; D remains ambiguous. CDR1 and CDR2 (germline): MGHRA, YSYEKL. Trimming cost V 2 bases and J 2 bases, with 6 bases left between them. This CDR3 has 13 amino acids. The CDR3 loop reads CASSQYIQETQYF. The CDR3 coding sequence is TGCGCCAGCAGCCAATACATACAAGAGACCCAGTACTTC.

The CDR3 DNA follows: TGCGCCAGCAGCTTCTCGACCCGGGACAGGGGAAACATTCAGTACTTC. Amino acid sequence: CASSFSTRDRGNIQYF. This rearrangement joins TRBV5-1 to TRBJ2-4, with 10 nucleotides matching TRBD1. Per germline, CDR1 SGHRS and CDR2 YFSETQ. CDR3 length: 16 residues. Trimming removed 2 bases from V and 6 bases from J; junction bases left unmatched: 8.

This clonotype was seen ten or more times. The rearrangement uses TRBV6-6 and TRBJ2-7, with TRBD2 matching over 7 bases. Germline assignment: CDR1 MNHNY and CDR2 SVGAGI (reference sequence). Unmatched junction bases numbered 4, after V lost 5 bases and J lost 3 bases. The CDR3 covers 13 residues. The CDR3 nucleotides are TGTGCCAGCAGTATCCGGGAGGACTACGAGCAGTACGTC. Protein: CASSIREDYEQYV.

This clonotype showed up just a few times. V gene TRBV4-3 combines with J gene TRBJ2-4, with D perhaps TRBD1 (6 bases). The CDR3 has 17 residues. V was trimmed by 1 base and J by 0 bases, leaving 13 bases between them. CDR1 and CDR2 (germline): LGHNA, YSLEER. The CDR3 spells CASSQVTGLTAKNIQYF. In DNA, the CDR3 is TGCGCCAGCAGCCAAGTGACAGGTTTGACAGCCAAAAACATTCAGTACTTC.

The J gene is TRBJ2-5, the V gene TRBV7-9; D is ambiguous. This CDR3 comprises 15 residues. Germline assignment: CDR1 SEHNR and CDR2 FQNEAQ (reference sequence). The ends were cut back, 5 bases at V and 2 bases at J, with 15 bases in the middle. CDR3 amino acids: CASSPAWKDQETQYF. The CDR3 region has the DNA TGTGCCAGCAGCCCAGCGTGGAAGGATCAAGAGACCCAGTACTTC.

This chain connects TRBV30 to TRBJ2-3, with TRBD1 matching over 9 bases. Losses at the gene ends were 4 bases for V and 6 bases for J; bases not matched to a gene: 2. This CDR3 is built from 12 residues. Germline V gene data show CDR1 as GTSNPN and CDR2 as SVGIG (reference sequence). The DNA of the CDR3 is TGTGCCTGGAAGGGACAGGGCGATACGCAGTATTTT. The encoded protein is CAWKGQGDTQYF.

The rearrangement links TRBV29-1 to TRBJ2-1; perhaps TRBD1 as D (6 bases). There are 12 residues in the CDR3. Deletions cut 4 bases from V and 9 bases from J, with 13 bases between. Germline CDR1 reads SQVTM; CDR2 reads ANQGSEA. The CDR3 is CSVGGQRGEQFF. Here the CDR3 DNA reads TGCAGCGTTGGAGGACAGAGGGGTGAGCAGTTCTTC.

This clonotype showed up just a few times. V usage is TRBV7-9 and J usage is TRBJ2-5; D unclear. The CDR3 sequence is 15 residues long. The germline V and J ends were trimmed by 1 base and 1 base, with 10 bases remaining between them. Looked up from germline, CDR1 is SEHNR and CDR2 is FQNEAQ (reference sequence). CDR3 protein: CASSLVQTLQETQYF. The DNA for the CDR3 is TGTGCCAGCAGCTTAGTACAGACTCTCCAAGAGACCCAGTACTTC.

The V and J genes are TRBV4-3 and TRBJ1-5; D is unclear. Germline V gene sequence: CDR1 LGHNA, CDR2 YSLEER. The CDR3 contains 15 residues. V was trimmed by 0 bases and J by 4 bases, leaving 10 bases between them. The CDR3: CASSQDGYFNQPQHF. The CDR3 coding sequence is TGCGCCAGCAGCCAAGATGGGTACTTTAATCAGCCCCAGCATTTT.

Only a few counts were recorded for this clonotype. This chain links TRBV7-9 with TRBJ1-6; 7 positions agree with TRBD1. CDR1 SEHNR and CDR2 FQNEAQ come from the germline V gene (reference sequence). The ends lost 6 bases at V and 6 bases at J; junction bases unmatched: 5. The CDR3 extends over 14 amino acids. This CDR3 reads CASRSRGLNSPLHF. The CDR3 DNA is TGTGCCAGCAGATCTAGGGGGCTTAATTCACCCCTCCACTTT.

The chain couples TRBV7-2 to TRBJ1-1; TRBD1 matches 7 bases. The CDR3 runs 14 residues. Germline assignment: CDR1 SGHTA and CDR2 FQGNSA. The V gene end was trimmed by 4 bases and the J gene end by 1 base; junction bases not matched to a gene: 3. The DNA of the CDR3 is TGTGCCAGCAGCTCGACAGGGTCGAACACTGAAGCTTTCTTT. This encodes CASSSTGSNTEAFF.

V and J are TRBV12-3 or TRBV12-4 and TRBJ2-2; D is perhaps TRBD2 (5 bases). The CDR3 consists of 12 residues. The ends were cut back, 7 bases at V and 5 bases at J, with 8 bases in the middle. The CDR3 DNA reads TGTGCCAGCAAAGGGAGAACCGGGGAGCTGTTTTTT. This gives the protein CASKGRTGELFF.